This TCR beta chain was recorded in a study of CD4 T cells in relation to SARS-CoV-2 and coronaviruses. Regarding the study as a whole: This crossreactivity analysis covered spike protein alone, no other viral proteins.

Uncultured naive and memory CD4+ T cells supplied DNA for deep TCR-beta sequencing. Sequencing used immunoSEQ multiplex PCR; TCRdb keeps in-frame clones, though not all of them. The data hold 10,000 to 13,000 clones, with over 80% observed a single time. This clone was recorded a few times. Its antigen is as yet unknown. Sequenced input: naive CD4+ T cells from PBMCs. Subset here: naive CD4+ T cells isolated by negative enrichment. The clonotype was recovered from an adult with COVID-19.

The CDR3 nucleotides are TGTGCCAGCAGTTTTAGGCAGGGCCCCCGCTATAATTCACCCCTCCACTTT. Translation: CASSFRQGPRYNSPLHF. V usage is TRBV27 and J usage is TRBJ1-6, with D maybe TRBD1 (5 bases). V was shortened by 3 bases and J by 3 bases, with 15 bases between the two germline ends. The CDR3 spans 17 residues. Germline-derived CDR1 and CDR2 are MNHEY and SMNVEV (reference sequence).